The rows below give T cell receptor beta chains drawn from one sample of a study of blood T cell repertoires in COVID-19. Measured with immunoSEQ multiplex PCR; TCRdb has only the in-frame clones, and not every one. This table has about 390,000 clones, approximately 87% appearing once. Material: PBMCs or T cells enriched from blood (not recorded which). The receptor set was obtained from a woman between 50 and 59 years old who had recovered from COVID-19. The CDR3 runs from the conserved cysteine through the conserved F or W. The order of the fields is CDR3 length, clone size, V gene, J gene, D gene, CDR3 protein, CDR3 DNA. The D gene is left open where the match is weak. Expanded clones get a size class; other rows say once, few or many, or leave the size out.

>15|few|TRBV27|TRBJ2-5|TRBD1
CASSSDRASQETQYF
TGTGCCAGCAGTTCGGACAGGGCATCCCAAGAGACCCAGTACTTC
>13|NA|TRBV27|TRBJ2-7|TRBD1
CASGTGVSYEQYF
TGTGCCAGCGGTACAGGGGTCTCCTACGAGCAGTACTTC
>16|NA|TRBV4-1|TRBJ2-7|NA
CASSPSGHVSSYEQYF
TGCGCCAGCAGCCCCTCGGGACACGTGAGCTCCTACGAGCAGTACTTC
>15|NA|TRBV27|TRBJ2-2|NA
CASSFDTPNTGELFF
TGTGCCAGCAGTTTTGACACTCCGAACACCGGGGAGCTGTTTTTT
>16|NA|TRBV28|TRBJ1-2|TRBD1
CASRPLGQGALHGYTF
TGTGCCAGCAGGCCCCTGGGACAGGGGGCGCTCCATGGCTACACCTTC
>15|NA|TRBV4-1|TRBJ2-7|NA
CASSPLEAVSHEQYF
TGCGCCAGCAGCCCCTTGGAGGCAGTTTCCCACGAGCAGTACTTC
>17|NA|TRBV11-2|TRBJ2-7|NA
CASSLDALLANRYEQYF
TGTGCCAGCAGCTTAGACGCCCTCCTAGCCAACCGCTACGAGCAGTACTTC
>15|NA|TRBV19|TRBJ1-5|NA
CASSTSDRFVQPQHF
TGTGCCAGTAGTACGTCAGACAGGTTTGTACAGCCCCAGCATTTT
>15|once|TRBV11-3|TRBJ2-5|NA
CASSLGTGTPETQYF
TGTGCCAGCAGCTTAGGAACCGGGACTCCAGAGACCCAGTACTTC
>14|NA|TRBV2|TRBJ1-5|NA
CASNRGSGLGPQHF
TGTGCCAGCAATAGAGGATCGGGGTTAGGGCCCCAGCATTTT
>17|NA|TRBV18|TRBJ1-5|NA
CASSPYGGSGFNQPQHF
TGTGCCAGCTCACCATACGGAGGGAGCGGGTTTAATCAGCCCCAGCATTTT
>13|once|TRBV6-6|TRBJ2-5|NA
CATRVAVQETQYF
TGTGCCACCAGGGTTGCGGTCCAAGAGACCCAGTACTTC
>14|few|TRBV7-9|TRBJ1-4|TRBD1
CASREGQGGEKLFF
TGTGCCAGCAGAGAGGGACAGGGAGGAGAAAAACTGTTTTTT
>13|NA|TRBV24-1|TRBJ2-2|NA
CATSEFEGRELFF
TGTGCCACCAGTGAGTTCGAAGGGAGAGAGCTGTTTTTT
>19|NA|TRBV7-4|TRBJ2-1|NA
CASSLRAGVRPVRTWEQFF
TGTGCCAGCAGCTTACGTGCTGGAGTTAGACCGGTGCGAACCTGGGAGCAGTTCTTC
>15|NA|TRBV4-3|TRBJ1-6|TRBD1
CASSRTGQGYSPLHF
TGCGCCAGCAGCCGGACGGGACAGGGCTATTCACCCCTCCACTTT
>14|NA|TRBV4-1|TRBJ2-2|TRBD2
CASSRTIAGPELFF
TGCGCCAGCAGCCGGACCATAGCGGGGCCTGAGCTGTTTTTT
>14|NA|TRBV7-3|TRBJ2-2|TRBD1
CASRPGQTTGELFF
TGTGCCAGCAGGCCGGGACAGACTACCGGGGAGCTGTTTTTT
>14|NA|TRBV7-9|TRBJ1-3|NA
CASSQTSSGNTIYF
TGTGCCAGCAGCCAAACCAGCTCTGGAAACACCATATATTTT
>14|NA|TRBV3-1/TRBV3-2|TRBJ2-7|NA
CASSQEQGKNEQYF
TGTGCCAGCAGCCAAGAACAGGGTAAAAACGAGCAGTACTTC
>20|NA|TRBV3-1/TRBV3-2|TRBJ1-5|NA
CASSQSAPGGGFWSNQPQHF
TGTGCCAGCAGCCAATCCGCCCCCGGCGGGGGCTTTTGGAGCAATCAGCCCCAGCATTTT
>12|NA|TRBV28|TRBJ2-1|NA
CASSGLGPYQFF
TGTGCCAGCAGTGGGCTTGGGCCCTACCAGTTCTTC
>15|NA|TRBV6-5|TRBJ1-2|TRBD1
CATLGRGREIYGYTF
TGTGCCACCCTGGGAAGGGGGCGGGAAATCTATGGCTACACCTTC
>14|NA|TRBV13|TRBJ1-1|TRBD1
CASSLAGGAYGAFF
TGTGCCAGCAGCCTAGCAGGGGGCGCGTACGGAGCTTTCTTT
>15|NA|TRBV23-1|TRBJ1-6|NA
CASRRETGRNSPLHF
TGCGCCAGCAGAAGAGAAACAGGGCGTAATTCACCCCTCCACTTT
>12|few|TRBV11-2|TRBJ1-1|NA
CASSLEAGEAFF
TGTGCCAGCAGCTTAGAGGCAGGTGAAGCTTTCTTT
>15|NA|TRBV19|TRBJ1-3|TRBD1
CASRGGQGYGNTIYF
TGTGCCAGTAGAGGTGGACAGGGTTATGGAAACACCATATATTTT
>15|NA|TRBV7-9|TRBJ1-3|NA
CASSTRVISGNTIYF
TGTGCCAGCAGCACCAGGGTTATCTCTGGAAACACCATATATTTT
>13|NA|TRBV25-1|TRBJ1-2|NA
CASKGPGSSGYTF
TGTGCCAGCAAAGGTCCAGGGTCTAGTGGCTACACCTTC
>15|NA|TRBV28|TRBJ1-5|NA
CASRAGLRNNQPQHF
TGTGCCAGCAGGGCAGGGCTAAGGAACAATCAGCCCCAGCATTTT
>14|NA|TRBV28|TRBJ1-2|TRBD1
CASRPDRGSYGYTF
TGTGCCAGCAGGCCGGACAGGGGGAGCTATGGCTACACCTTC
>14|NA|TRBV4-2|TRBJ1-5|TRBD1
CASSQGQGAQPQHF
TGTGCCAGCAGCCAAGGACAGGGGGCCCAGCCCCAGCATTTT
>17|once|TRBV5-1|TRBJ2-1|TRBD2
CASSLGGTSGNYNEQFF
TGCGCCAGCAGCTTGGGTGGGACTAGCGGGAACTACAATGAGCAGTTCTTC
>13|NA|TRBV6-5|TRBJ2-7|NA
CASSQGSSYEQYF
TGTGCCAGCAGCCAGGGATCTTCCTACGAGCAGTACTTC
>14|NA|TRBV2|TRBJ1-6|TRBD1
CASRGQDYNSPLHF
TGTGCCAGCCGAGGACAGGATTATAATTCACCCCTCCACTTT
>13|NA|TRBV12-3/TRBV12-4|TRBJ1-2|NA
CASSPGGDYGYTF
TGTGCCAGCAGCCCCGGGGGGGACTATGGCTACACCTTC
>13|NA|TRBV19|TRBJ2-1|NA
CASKSGSYNEQFF
TGTGCCAGTAAGTCGGGCTCCTACAATGAGCAGTTCTTC
>13|NA|TRBV5-1|TRBJ1-1|TRBD1
CASSADRGRLAFF
TGCGCCAGCAGCGCGGACAGGGGGCGTCTAGCTTTCTTT
>15|NA|TRBV19|TRBJ1-1|TRBD1
CASSIKTGGETEAFF
TGTGCCAGTAGTATTAAGACAGGGGGCGAGACTGAAGCTTTCTTT